The 4 T cell receptor beta chains below all came from one sample that was sequenced in a study of blood T cell repertoires in COVID-19. The method was immunoSEQ multiplex PCR; TCRdb's version includes in-frame clones alone and lacks a portion of them. Altogether tens of thousands of clones are present, 88% being singletons, with the ten largest covering 9.1%. The sequenced sample consisted of peripheral blood. The receptors derive from a human donor in a cohort sampled during active COVID-19.

This clone was seen more than once but under ten times. The DNA of the CDR3 is TGTGCCAGCTCAAACAGCTCAAATTCCTACGAGCAGTACTTC. Its translation: CASSNSSNSYEQYF. The rearrangement links TRBV18 to TRBJ2-7; D is uncertain. There are 14 residues in the CDR3. Between the trimmed V and J ends, which lost 5 bases and 1 base, there was a span of 12 bases. CDR1 is KGHSH and CDR2 is LQKENI in the germline V gene. The full variable domain, completed using reference TRBV18 and TRBJ2-7, is NAGVMQNPRHLVRRRGQEARLRCSPMKGHSHVYWYRQLPEEGLKFMVYLQKENIIDESGMPKERFSAEFPKEGPSILRIQQVVRGDSAAYFCASSNSSNSYEQYFGPGTRLTVT.

The gene calls are TRBV5-1 and TRBJ2-5; weak D call: TRBD2 (6 bases). The V end lost 0 bases, the J end lost 5 bases, and 23 bases lay between the germline ends. The CDR3 spans 18 residues. The germline CDR1 and CDR2 sequences are SGHRS and YFSETQ. This CDR3 is CASSLGGGVPQSTETQYF. The CDR3 DNA reads TGCGCCAGCAGCTTGGGTGGAGGGGTCCCTCAATCGACGGAGACCCAGTACTTC.

V gene TRBV9 combines with J gene TRBJ1-4; D is uncertain. This CDR3 is built from 15 residues. V was cut by 3 bases and J by 5 bases, with 14 bases left in between. Per the germline V gene, CDR1 is SGDLS and CDR2 is YYNGEE. CDR3 amino acids: CASSGSGNSNEKLFF. The CDR3 nucleotides are TGTGCCAGCAGCGGATCGGGGAACTCAAATGAAAAACTGTTTTTT.

This clone was counted a single time. This sequence joins TRBV12-5 and TRBJ2-1, with a weak D call TRBD2 (5 bases). CDR1 and CDR2 (germline): LGHNT, FRNRAP. The CDR3 is 15 amino acids. V was cut by 3 bases and J by 3 bases, with 12 bases left in between. The CDR3 spells CASGFPEGSYNEQFF. Written as DNA, the CDR3 is TGTGCTAGTGGTTTCCCCGAGGGCAGCTACAATGAGCAGTTCTTC.